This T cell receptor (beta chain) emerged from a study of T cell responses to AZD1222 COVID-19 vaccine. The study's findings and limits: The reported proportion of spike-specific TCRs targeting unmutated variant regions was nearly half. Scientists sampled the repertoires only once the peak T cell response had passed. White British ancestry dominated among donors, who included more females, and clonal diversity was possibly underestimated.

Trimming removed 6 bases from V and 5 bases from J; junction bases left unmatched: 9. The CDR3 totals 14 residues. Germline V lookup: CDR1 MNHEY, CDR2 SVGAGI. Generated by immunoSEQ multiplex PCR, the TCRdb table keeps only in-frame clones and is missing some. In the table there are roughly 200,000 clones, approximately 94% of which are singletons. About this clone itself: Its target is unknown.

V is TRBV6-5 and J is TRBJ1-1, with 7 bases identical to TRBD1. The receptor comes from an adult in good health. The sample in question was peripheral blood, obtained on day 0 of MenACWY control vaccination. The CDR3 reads CASRKTGMETEAFF. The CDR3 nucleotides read TGTGCCAGCAGAAAGACAGGGATGGAAACTGAAGCTTTCTTT.